This T cell receptor beta chain was retrieved from a study of monozygotic twins with inflammatory bowel disease. TCRdb re-analyzed the 5' RACE reads; it lists each CDR3 protein once, without DNA. Listed are approximately 400,000 distinct CDR3 sequences; more than 2% falls within the top ten. This CDR3 is 13 amino acids long. The germline CDR1 and CDR2 sequences are SGHAT and FQNNGV. The source of this sequence is a human donor with ulcerative colitis or Crohn's disease, or a healthy co-twin of an affected twin (not recorded which). The chain carries TRBV11-2 and TRBJ1-1; lacking DNA, the TRBD1 call made by TCRdb goes unchecked. Source material: blood. This chain's CDR3 is CASSFTGVTEAFF. Using reference TRBV11-2 and TRBJ1-1 for the parts outside the CDR3, the full variable domain is EAGVAQSPRYKIIEKRQSVAFWCNPISGHATLYWYQQILGQGPKLLIQFQNNGVVDDSQLPKDRFSAERLKGVDSTLKIQPAKLEDSAVYLCASSFTGVTEAFFGQGTRLTVV.